The rows below give T cell receptor beta chains drawn from one sample of a study of T-cell reconstitution after alpha-beta-depleted transplantation in children. TCRdb itself ran the PCR reads through MiXCR, one entry per CDR3 protein. The profile shows 75,000 to 90,000 distinct CDR3 sequences, 12% to 15% of them singletons. The sample in question was PBMCs, mostly from graft donor cells, obtained 180 days after TCRalphabeta/CD19-depleted stem cell transplant. These receptors were obtained from a male patient between 2 and 9 years old who had a stem cell transplant for acute lymphoblastic leukemia, so the T cells may come from the graft donor. CDR3s include the opening cysteine and the closing phenylalanine or tryptophan. The D gene is left open where the match is weak. Rows may omit the clone size; those that give it use once, few, many or a size class.

v_call: TRBV27; clone_size: few; j_call: TRBJ2-3; d_call: -; cdr3_nt: TGTGCCAGCAGTCCAGGGGAGACCACCCGCACAGATACGCAGTATTTT; cdr3_aa: CASSPGETTRTDTQYF
v_call: TRBV29-1; clone_size: -; j_call: TRBJ1-2; d_call: -; cdr3_nt: TGCAGCGTTGGCCCACGCGGGAACTATGGCTACACCTTC; cdr3_aa: CSVGPRGNYGYTF
v_call: TRBV27; clone_size: few; j_call: TRBJ1-6; d_call: -; cdr3_nt: TGTGCCAGCAGTCCCCGGGGGGGAGTAAAGAGTTCACCCCTCCACTTT; cdr3_aa: CASSPRGGVKSSPLHF
v_call: TRBV5-1; clone_size: -; j_call: TRBJ2-5; d_call: TRBD2; cdr3_nt: TGCGCCAGCAGCTTGGCCGGGACTAGCGGGAGAGAGACCCAGTACTTC; cdr3_aa: CASSLAGTSGRETQYF
v_call: TRBV10-3; clone_size: few; j_call: TRBJ2-3; d_call: -; cdr3_nt: TGTGCCATCTCCATGTGGGATACGCAGTATTTT; cdr3_aa: CAISMWDTQYF
v_call: TRBV5-1; clone_size: -; j_call: TRBJ1-1; d_call: -; cdr3_nt: TGCGCCAGCAGCGGACCTCCAGAGAACACTGAAGCTTTCTTT; cdr3_aa: CASSGPPENTEAFF
v_call: TRBV15; clone_size: many; j_call: TRBJ2-1; d_call: -; cdr3_nt: TGTGCCACCAGCAGAGAGACTAGAGGGCCCGAGCAGTTCTTC; cdr3_aa: CATSRETRGPEQFF
v_call: TRBV7-2; clone_size: many; j_call: TRBJ2-2; d_call: TRBD2; cdr3_nt: TGTGCCAGCAGCTTAAGTAGCGGGAGGGCCAGCACCGGGGAGCTGTTTTTT; cdr3_aa: CASSLSSGRASTGELFF
v_call: TRBV7-9; clone_size: few; j_call: TRBJ1-2; d_call: -; cdr3_nt: TGTGCCAGCAGCATTGCGGGGGTAAAGGGCTATGGCTACACCTTC; cdr3_aa: CASSIAGVKGYGYTF
v_call: TRBV7-9; clone_size: -; j_call: TRBJ2-7; d_call: TRBD2; cdr3_nt: TGTGCCAGCAGCTCGACTAGCGGGAGCTCCTACGAGCAGTACTTC; cdr3_aa: CASSSTSGSSYEQYF
v_call: TRBV7-9; clone_size: many; j_call: TRBJ2-7; d_call: TRBD1; cdr3_nt: TGTGCCAGCAGCGGACATAGGACAGGGAGGTACGAGCAGTACTTC; cdr3_aa: CASSGHRTGRYEQYF
v_call: TRBV7-9; clone_size: few; j_call: TRBJ1-5; d_call: TRBD1; cdr3_nt: TGTGCCAGCAGCACAGGGGGAAGCAATCAGCCCCAGCATTTT; cdr3_aa: CASSTGGSNQPQHF
v_call: TRBV6-2/TRBV6-3; clone_size: few; j_call: TRBJ2-7; d_call: -; cdr3_nt: TGTGCCAGCAGCTACGGACAGCTCTACGAGCAGTACTTC; cdr3_aa: CASSYGQLYEQYF
v_call: TRBV27; clone_size: few; j_call: TRBJ2-5; d_call: TRBD2; cdr3_nt: TGTGCCAGCAACAGAGCGGGGGACCAAGAGACCCAGTACTTC; cdr3_aa: CASNRAGDQETQYF
v_call: TRBV7-2; clone_size: -; j_call: TRBJ1-4; d_call: -; cdr3_nt: TGTGCCAGCAGCTTAGCGGGGGGGGTAACTAATGAAAAACTGTTTTTT; cdr3_aa: CASSLAGGVTNEKLFF
v_call: TRBV20-1; clone_size: few; j_call: TRBJ2-1; d_call: TRBD2; cdr3_nt: TGCAGTCCGGGACTAGTTTACAATGAGCAGTTCTTC; cdr3_aa: CSPGLVYNEQFF
v_call: TRBV10-3; clone_size: many; j_call: TRBJ2-5; d_call: TRBD2; cdr3_nt: TGTGCCATCAGTGAGTCTTTAGGCCGTAGGACTAGCGGAAGGAGAGAGACCCAGTACTTC; cdr3_aa: CAISESLGRRTSGRRETQYF
v_call: TRBV19; clone_size: -; j_call: TRBJ1-1; d_call: -; cdr3_nt: TGTGCCAGTAGTATAGCTACCCCATTGACAGCTATGAACACTGAAGCTTTCTTT; cdr3_aa: CASSIATPLTAMNTEAFF
v_call: TRBV6-5; clone_size: few; j_call: TRBJ2-7; d_call: -; cdr3_nt: TGTGCCAGCAGTTACGGGGGCGTCTACGAGCAGTACTTC; cdr3_aa: CASSYGGVYEQYF
v_call: TRBV19; clone_size: -; j_call: TRBJ2-1; d_call: -; cdr3_nt: TGTGCCAGTAGTCTCCCTTCTCCAGGGCGCTCCTACAATGAGCAGTTCTTC; cdr3_aa: CASSLPSPGRSYNEQFF
v_call: TRBV5-6; clone_size: many; j_call: TRBJ1-1; d_call: -; cdr3_nt: TGTGCCAGCAGCTTTGACAGAAACACTGAAGCTTTCTTT; cdr3_aa: CASSFDRNTEAFF
v_call: TRBV6-5; clone_size: few; j_call: TRBJ2-1; d_call: -; cdr3_nt: TGTGCCAGCAGTTACTTACTTCCTTACAATGAGCAGTTCTTC; cdr3_aa: CASSYLLPYNEQFF
v_call: TRBV4-3; clone_size: few; j_call: TRBJ2-7; d_call: -; cdr3_nt: TGCGCCAGCAGCCAAGGCCGGGGACCGGCAGGCTTCGAGCAGTACTTC; cdr3_aa: CASSQGRGPAGFEQYF
v_call: TRBV9; clone_size: -; j_call: TRBJ1-1; d_call: -; cdr3_nt: TGTGCCAGCAGCGCGAGGGCCAGGGCGAACACTGAAGCTTTCTTT; cdr3_aa: CASSARARANTEAFF
v_call: TRBV12-3/TRBV12-4; clone_size: many; j_call: TRBJ2-1; d_call: -; cdr3_nt: TGTGCCAGCAGTTTAGGAGTTAATGAGCAGTTCTTC; cdr3_aa: CASSLGVNEQFF
v_call: TRBV12-3/TRBV12-4; clone_size: -; j_call: TRBJ2-7; d_call: TRBD1; cdr3_nt: TGTGCCAGCAGGGCCGGGACAGGACTTTCCTACGAGCAGTACTTC; cdr3_aa: CASRAGTGLSYEQYF
v_call: TRBV7-2; clone_size: -; j_call: TRBJ2-1; d_call: -; cdr3_nt: TGTGCCAGCAGCCCACGACGGGGGATGTTGGGAGATGAGCAGTTCTTC; cdr3_aa: CASSPRRGMLGDEQFF
v_call: TRBV7-9; clone_size: -; j_call: TRBJ2-7; d_call: -; cdr3_nt: TGTGCCAGCAGGCCCCTCTCCTACGAGCAGTACTTC; cdr3_aa: CASRPLSYEQYF
v_call: TRBV25-1; clone_size: -; j_call: TRBJ1-3; d_call: -; cdr3_nt: TGTGCCAGCAGTGCTGACAGTGGAAACACCATATATTTT; cdr3_aa: CASSADSGNTIYF
v_call: TRBV7-9; clone_size: -; j_call: TRBJ1-6; d_call: -; cdr3_nt: TGTGCCAGCAGCCAGGGACGTAACCCTAATTCACCCCTCCACTTT; cdr3_aa: CASSQGRNPNSPLHF
v_call: TRBV6-5; clone_size: few; j_call: TRBJ2-1; d_call: TRBD2; cdr3_nt: TGTGCCAGCAGTTACGAGCGGGGGGGCCGGGTTGAGCAGTTCTTC; cdr3_aa: CASSYERGGRVEQFF
v_call: TRBV4-1; clone_size: many; j_call: TRBJ2-7; d_call: TRBD1; cdr3_nt: TGCGCCAGCAGCCAGGACAGGACCTACGAGCAGTACTTC; cdr3_aa: CASSQDRTYEQYF
v_call: TRBV5-1; clone_size: -; j_call: TRBJ2-5; d_call: TRBD1; cdr3_nt: TGCGCCAGCAGGGACAGGGTGGTAGAGACCCAGTACTTC; cdr3_aa: CASRDRVVETQYF
v_call: TRBV7-2; clone_size: many; j_call: TRBJ1-1; d_call: -; cdr3_nt: TGTGCCAGCAGCTTATACCCAGACACTGAAGCTTTCTTT; cdr3_aa: CASSLYPDTEAFF
v_call: TRBV7-9; clone_size: few; j_call: TRBJ1-4; d_call: -; cdr3_nt: TGTGCCAGCAGCTTAGGTACAGGCTGGAATGAAAAACTGTTTTTT; cdr3_aa: CASSLGTGWNEKLFF
v_call: TRBV6-5; clone_size: many; j_call: TRBJ2-5; d_call: TRBD2; cdr3_nt: TGTGCCAGCAGAGCCCCGGGACTAGCGGGAGTCGAGACCCAGTACTTC; cdr3_aa: CASRAPGLAGVETQYF
v_call: TRBV7-3; clone_size: -; j_call: TRBJ2-1; d_call: -; cdr3_nt: TGTGCCAGCAGCCTTCTAGGGTTCGAGCAGTTCTTC; cdr3_aa: CASSLLGFEQFF
v_call: TRBV3-1; clone_size: few; j_call: TRBJ2-1; d_call: TRBD2; cdr3_nt: TGTGCCAGCAGCCACCCGGGACTAGCGGGAAACAATGAGCAGTTCTTC; cdr3_aa: CASSHPGLAGNNEQFF
v_call: TRBV25-1; clone_size: few; j_call: TRBJ2-5; d_call: TRBD2; cdr3_nt: TGTGCCAGCAGTGAATCCACTAGCGGGGGGAAAGAGACCCAGTACTTC; cdr3_aa: CASSESTSGGKETQYF
v_call: TRBV29-1; clone_size: -; j_call: TRBJ2-7; d_call: -; cdr3_nt: TGCAGCGCGGGGACATTTACCTACGAGCAGTACTTC; cdr3_aa: CSAGTFTYEQYF
v_call: TRBV7-9; clone_size: -; j_call: TRBJ1-2; d_call: -; cdr3_nt: TGTGCCAGCAGCTTATCCCGAAAGGGCTACACCTTC; cdr3_aa: CASSLSRKGYTF
v_call: TRBV6-2/TRBV6-3; clone_size: -; j_call: TRBJ1-5; d_call: -; cdr3_nt: TGTGCCAGCAGTTACAGGGACTCTCAGCCCCAGCATTTT; cdr3_aa: CASSYRDSQPQHF
v_call: TRBV5-1; clone_size: many; j_call: TRBJ2-7; d_call: TRBD2; cdr3_nt: TGCGCCAGCAGCTTGGGTGGGAGGGTTGGCTACGAGCAGTACTTC; cdr3_aa: CASSLGGRVGYEQYF
v_call: TRBV20-1; clone_size: -; j_call: TRBJ2-1; d_call: -; cdr3_nt: TGCAGTGCTAGAGAGCCCCCTGGAGCGGAGGGGGGTGAGCAGTTCTTC; cdr3_aa: CSAREPPGAEGGEQFF
v_call: TRBV4-2; clone_size: -; j_call: TRBJ2-7; d_call: TRBD2; cdr3_nt: TGTGCCAGCAGCCAGGCGGGAGAGATCCGCTACGAGCAGTACTTC; cdr3_aa: CASSQAGEIRYEQYF
v_call: TRBV2; clone_size: -; j_call: TRBJ2-3; d_call: -; cdr3_nt: TGTGCCAGCAGTCTAGATAAACTGGACACAGATACGCAGTATTTT; cdr3_aa: CASSLDKLDTDTQYF
v_call: TRBV6-8; clone_size: many; j_call: TRBJ1-3; d_call: -; cdr3_nt: TGTGCCAGCAGTTACGCGGACGACTCTGGAAACACCATATATTTT; cdr3_aa: CASSYADDSGNTIYF
v_call: TRBV5-1; clone_size: many; j_call: TRBJ2-5; d_call: -; cdr3_nt: TGTGCCAGCAGTTTTAAAGAGACCCAGTACTTC; cdr3_aa: CASSFKETQYF
v_call: TRBV11-3; clone_size: few; j_call: TRBJ2-1; d_call: TRBD1; cdr3_nt: TGTGCCAGCAGCTCAGGGGGAAATGAGCAGTTCTTC; cdr3_aa: CASSSGGNEQFF
v_call: TRBV7-2; clone_size: few; j_call: TRBJ1-5; d_call: TRBD1; cdr3_nt: TGTGCCAGCAGCTTAGCGGGACAGGGGCCTTGGTGGGGCAATCAGCCCCAGCATTTT; cdr3_aa: CASSLAGQGPWWGNQPQHF
v_call: TRBV10-2; clone_size: -; j_call: TRBJ2-7; d_call: TRBD2; cdr3_nt: TGCGCCAGCACCTCGGGAGGCTCAAGAGCCTACGAGCAGTACTTC; cdr3_aa: CASTSGGSRAYEQYF
v_call: TRBV5-5; clone_size: many; j_call: TRBJ2-1; d_call: -; cdr3_nt: TGTGCCAGCAGCTTGGCCGGGCAGGGTTTTTACAATGAGCAGTTCTTC; cdr3_aa: CASSLAGQGFYNEQFF
v_call: TRBV5-8; clone_size: -; j_call: TRBJ2-1; d_call: -; cdr3_nt: TGTGCCAGCAGGAGGTTCAACGGGAAGTTCTTC; cdr3_aa: CASRRFNGKFF
v_call: TRBV28; clone_size: few; j_call: TRBJ1-1; d_call: -; cdr3_nt: TGTGCCAGCAGCTCCCCTGGGCGAAGGACTGAAGCTTTCTTT; cdr3_aa: CASSSPGRRTEAFF
v_call: TRBV2; clone_size: few; j_call: TRBJ2-2; d_call: -; cdr3_nt: TGTGCCACGAAACGGCTCACCGGGGAGCTGTTTTTT; cdr3_aa: CATKRLTGELFF
v_call: TRBV25-1; clone_size: few; j_call: TRBJ1-1; d_call: TRBD1; cdr3_nt: TGTGCCAGCAGTGACCCTATAAATCGACAGGGCGCTTTCTTT; cdr3_aa: CASSDPINRQGAFF
v_call: TRBV12-3/TRBV12-4; clone_size: few; j_call: TRBJ2-7; d_call: -; cdr3_nt: TGTGCCAGCAGTTTAAGGCAGACCTACGAGCAGTACTTC; cdr3_aa: CASSLRQTYEQYF
v_call: TRBV13; clone_size: large; j_call: TRBJ1-1; d_call: -; cdr3_nt: TGTGCCAGCAGCTATCTAGGGTCTATTGAAGCTTTCTTT; cdr3_aa: CASSYLGSIEAFF
v_call: TRBV5-1; clone_size: many; j_call: TRBJ1-2; d_call: TRBD1; cdr3_nt: TGCGCCAGCAGCTCGGAAGGGGGCGGCAACTATGGCTACACCTTC; cdr3_aa: CASSSEGGGNYGYTF